The entry below gives a single T cell receptor beta chain sequence along with its context. Its antigen is currently unknown. This specimen comes from a study of blood T cells in healthy people across ages. Study results and caveats: Percentage of naive T cells showed a strong correlation with TCR beta diversity.

CDR3 length: 13 residues. Per the germline V gene, CDR1 is DFQATT and CDR2 is SNEGSKA (reference sequence). A second 7 to 11 cycle PCR used barcoded and J-beta primers. Each cDNA molecule, via a template-switch adaptor with 12 random nucleotides, was tagged. Each of the samples gave a minimum of 2.5 million paired-end reads that contained CDR3. TCRdb reanalysed the 5' RACE reads using MiXCR and keeps one entry per CDR3 protein. Of fewer than 950,000 distinct CDR3 sequences in the sample, roughly 53% were seen once. Sequenced: blood. The sequence came from a man older than 75 in good health. The rearrangement links TRBV20-1 to TRBJ2-1, with 9 nucleotides matching TRBD1. The J call may not be correct, given that the DNA end is closer to TRBJ2-7. The CDR3 is CSARNRGQNEQYF. DNA of the CDR3: TGCAGTGCTAGGAACAGGGGGCAGAATGAGCAGTACTTC.